Following are 5 T cell receptor beta chains from one sample sequenced in a study of TIL therapy for anti-PD-1-resistant metastatic lung cancer listed by TCRdb under 2021. The time point label on this specimen signifies: pre-treatment sample, taken before nivolumab and TIL therapy. The immunoSEQ v3 hsTCRB kit was used to amplify TCR beta CDR3 regions from genomic DNA through bias-controlled multiplex PCR. TCRdb re-hosts the immuneACCESS table, in-frame sequences only. Its copies lack some clones; in the studies checked, an unresolved V gene accounts for under half of them, and the cause for the rest is not known. For this sample there are roughly 60,000 clones; around 70% appear just once. Of the sample, 1.8% falls within the top ten clones. The sample was blood, taken at baseline. The receptors shown here come from a person between 25 and 80 years old with non-small cell lung cancer.

This rearrangement joins TRBV25-1 to TRBJ2-2, with D maybe TRBD2 (5 bases). CDR1 MGHDK and CDR2 SYGVNS come from the germline V gene. This CDR3 has 17 residues. Between the trimmed V and J ends, which lost 6 bases and 1 base, there was a span of 18 bases. The CDR3 DNA follows: TGTGCCAGCAGCAACTATAGGGCGGGCAGGAACACCGGGGAGCTGTTTTTT. Translation gives CASSNYRAGRNTGELFF.

J is TRBJ1-1 and V is TRBV7-8; 8 positions match TRBD1. This CDR3 comprises 17 residues. Germline loops: CDR1 SGHVS, CDR2 FQNEAQ. J was trimmed by 1 base and V by 4 bases; bases with no gene match: 11. The CDR3 DNA sequence: TGTGCCAGCAGCTCCCTCGGAGGGACAGGCGGGAACACTGAAGCTTTCTTT. Its translation: CASSSLGGTGGNTEAFF. Filled out from reference TRBV7-8 and TRBJ1-1, the complete variable domain reads GAGVSQSPRYKVAKRGQDVALRCDPISGHVSLFWYQQALGQGPEFLTYFQNEAQLDKSGLPSDRFFAERPEGSVSTLKIQRTQQEDSAVYLCASSSLGGTGGNTEAFFGQGTRLTVV.

This sequence joins TRBV4-3 and TRBJ1-2; D call uncertain. Deletions cut 0 bases from V and 1 base from J, with 6 bases between. The CDR3 totals 14 residues. Germline CDR1 reads LGHNA; CDR2 reads YSLEER. CDR3 in DNA: TGCGCCAGCAGCCAAGAGCCCTTTAACTATGGCTACACCTTC. It encodes CASSQEPFNYGYTF.

This chain uses TRBV11-2 with TRBJ1-2; D uncertain. The V gene lost 4 bases and the J gene lost 3 bases, with 9 bases spanning the gap. Germline CDR1 reads SGHAT; CDR2 reads FQNNGV. The CDR3 spans 13 residues. CDR3 amino acids: CASSSESHYGYTF. In nucleotides, the CDR3 is TGTGCCAGCAGCTCCGAAAGCCACTATGGCTACACCTTC.

J is TRBJ2-7 and V is TRBV6-6; 8 bases map to TRBD1. Losses at the gene ends were 5 bases for V and 7 bases for J; bases not matched to a gene: 4. Germline loops: CDR1 MNHNY, CDR2 SVGAGI (reference sequence). The CDR3 length is 12 residues. CDR3 loop: CASSPDRGEQYF. In nucleotides, the CDR3 is TGTGCCAGCAGTCCTGACAGGGGAGAGCAGTACTTC.